The 15 T cell receptor beta chains given below trace back to one sample, sequenced in a study of long-term antiretroviral therapy in people with HIV. Samples were assayed with immunoSEQ v3.0 at survey level. Here immunoSEQ multiplex PCR was the method, and the copy in TCRdb shows in-frame clones only, minus some. Of about 34,000 clones in the sample, roughly 84% are singletons; the top ten hold more than 4.5%. The sequences come from unsorted PBMCs, collected roughly 2.8 years before starting antiretroviral therapy. These receptor sequences come from a woman aged 30 to 39 with HIV.

The chain is built from TRBV7-8 and TRBJ1-3; D gene unclear. The CDR3 is made up of 14 amino acids. Germline lookup yields CDR1 SGHVS and CDR2 FQNEAQ. V lost 5 bases, J lost 0 bases, and 8 bases lay in between. DNA of the CDR3: TGTGCCAGCAGCCGAGAGTCCTCTGGAAACACCATATATTTT. It translates to CASSRESSGNTIYF.

The rearrangement uses TRBV6-5 and TRBJ1-2; D remains unclear. The CDR3 has 11 amino acids. Germline V CDR1 and CDR2: MNHEY, SVGAGI. Trimming pared 8 bases from V and 4 bases from J, leaving 8 bases between. CDR3 in DNA: TGTGCCAGCGGCCCGGGCTATGGCTACACCTTC. It is translated as CASGPGYGYTF.

V and J are TRBV19 and TRBJ1-4; 11 bases agree with TRBD1. The germline V gene has CDR1 LNHDA and CDR2 SQIVND (reference sequence). Unmatched junction bases numbered 4, after V lost 4 bases and J lost 3 bases. The CDR3 extends over 16 amino acids. The CDR3 here is CASSRDRGRPNEKLFF. CDR3 sequence (DNA): TGTGCCAGTAGTAGGGACAGGGGGAGGCCTAATGAAAAACTGTTTTTT.

V and J are TRBV2 and TRBJ1-1; maybe TRBD1 (6 bases). The length of the CDR3 is 12 residues. Germline V gives CDR1 SNHLY, CDR2 FYNNEI. V shed 7 bases and J shed 2 bases, with 8 bases lying between them. As DNA, the CDR3 is TGTGCCAGCAACAGGGTCAACACTGAAGCTTTCTTT. As protein: CASNRVNTEAFF.

V and J are TRBV6-6 and TRBJ2-2; tentatively, D is TRBD1 (6 bases). Trimming took 4 bases from V and 4 from J, leaving 16 bases between them. Germline loops: CDR1 MNHNY, CDR2 SVGAGI (reference sequence). The CDR3 totals 16 residues. CDR3 in amino acids: CASSSTTGISTGELFF. The CDR3, as DNA: TGTGCCAGCAGTTCCACCACAGGGATATCCACCGGGGAGCTGTTTTTT.

The chain combines TRBV6-1 with TRBJ1-5; the D is unclear. The CDR3 consists of 15 residues. Between the trimmed V and J ends, which lost 4 bases and 0 bases, there was a span of 10 bases. Germline loops: CDR1 MNHNS, CDR2 SASEGT. CDR3 DNA: TGTGCCAGCAGTGTATTCAGCAATAGCAATCAGCCCCAGCATTTT. This sequence encodes CASSVFSNSNQPQHF.

The chain carries TRBV13 and TRBJ1-6; TRBD1 might be the D (5 bases). V lost 6 bases to trimming and J lost 9 bases, with 15 bases between them. This CDR3 is 14 amino acids long. Germline CDR1 PRHDT, CDR2 FYEKMQ (reference sequence). The CDR3 region has the DNA TGTGCCAGCAGTCCAGGGTTGGCGGGTTCACCCCTCCACTTT. Its protein product is CASSPGLAGSPLHF.

V gene TRBV15 combines with J gene TRBJ1-2, with TRBD1 identical over 8 bases. Trimming at V came to 6 bases and at J to 2 bases, leaving 8 bases not matched to a gene. The CDR3 consists of 15 residues. Germline CDR1 LNHNV, CDR2 YYDKDF (reference sequence). Here the CDR3 reads CATRQFGQGNYGYTF. The CDR3 bases are TGTGCCACCAGGCAATTCGGACAGGGAAACTATGGCTACACCTTC.

The J gene is TRBJ2-5, the V gene TRBV5-5; 7 bases align to TRBD2. The CDR3 totals 16 residues. Germline assignment: CDR1 SGHKS and CDR2 YYEKEE (reference sequence). The V and J ends lost 0 bases and 4 bases, in that order; junction bases with no gene match: 9. This CDR3 reads CASSLGWGGMGETQYF. As DNA, the CDR3 is TGTGCCAGCAGCTTGGGGTGGGGGGGAATGGGAGAGACCCAGTACTTC.

V and J are TRBV19 and TRBJ2-1; tentatively, D is TRBD2 (5 bases). Germline lookup yields CDR1 LNHDA and CDR2 SQIVND (reference sequence). CDR3 length equals 17 residues. V lost 1 base and J lost 7, with 20 bases in between. CDR3 bases: TGTGCCAGTAGTATAGTCGGGTTGAGGGCACATGGGAATGAGCAGTTCTTC. Protein: CASSIVGLRAHGNEQFF.

This chain connects TRBV5-1 to TRBJ1-1; the match to TRBD1 covers 8 bases. The CDR3 spans 15 residues. Per germline, CDR1 SGHRS and CDR2 YFSETQ. Unmatched junction bases numbered 8, after V lost 2 bases and J lost 5 bases. The CDR3 DNA reads as TGCGCCAGCAGCTTTTCAGGGGGCGCGGGTACTGAAGCTTTCTTT. Its translation: CASSFSGGAGTEAFF.

V is TRBV7-2 and J is TRBJ2-6; no definite D call. CDR3 length: 15 residues. CDR1 SGHTA and CDR2 FQGNSA come from the germline V gene. V was pared by 4 bases and J by 0 bases, with 7 bases between. In DNA, the CDR3 is TGTGCCAGCAGCTCTCAAGTCTCTGGGGCCAACGTCCTGACTTTC. Residues: CASSSQVSGANVLTF.

The chain uses TRBV5-6 and TRBJ2-3, with D perhaps matching TRBD1 (6 bases). V lost 3 bases, J lost 0 bases, and 11 bases lay in between. The CDR3 covers 15 residues. Germline-derived CDR1 and CDR2 are SGHDT and YYEEEE. This CDR3 is CASSSPGTSTDTQYF. CDR3 in DNA: TGTGCCAGCAGCTCTCCCGGGACAAGCACAGATACGCAGTATTTT.

This clone was counted between two and nine times. The rearrangement joins TRBV5-6 to TRBJ1-1; weak D call: TRBD1 (6 bases). This CDR3 is 13 amino acids long. The V end lost 2 bases, the J end lost 1 base, and 6 bases lay between the germline ends. CDR1 is SGHDT, CDR2 YYEEEE, per germline. CDR3 in amino acids: CASSLGGNTEAFF. The CDR3 nucleotides are TGTGCCAGCAGCTTAGGGGGGAACACTGAAGCTTTCTTT.

This chain connects TRBV28 to TRBJ1-1; 7 nucleotides match TRBD1. After removal of 5 bases from V and 0 bases from J, the junction contained 6 bases not matched to a gene. Germline values: CDR1 MDHEN, CDR2 SYDVKM. The CDR3 is 15 amino acids. CDR3 nucleotide sequence: TGTGCCAGCAGTCCCACACAGGGGCTGAACACTGAAGCTTTCTTT. Translating gives CASSPTQGLNTEAFF.